This T cell receptor beta chain derives from a study of cytomegalovirus exposure and HLA in healthy donors. Trimming cost V 4 bases and J 5 bases, with 10 bases left between them. This CDR3 is 13 amino acids long. Germline V CDR1 and CDR2: SGHAT, FQDESV (reference sequence). PCR primers comprised 60 Vbeta and 13 Jbeta primers. Sequencing was performed with immunoSEQ multiplex PCR; in TCRdb, only in-frame clones are kept and a portion is missing. This table holds under 150,000 clones, about 76% found once. This clone has only one observation. Antigen: not known. General observations from the study: It was taken for granted in presence/absence analyses that sequencing depth across donors was roughly uniform. Per a later analysis, 15,000 to 20,000 TCR beta sequences showed association with HLA alleles at 0.05 false discovery rate. TCR beta sequences reportedly predicted most subjects' HLA-A and HLA-B alleles accurately. TRBV6-2, TRBV6-3 and some other V segments were unresolvable in 87-base-pair reads.

Sequenced material: PBMCs. The chain is built from TRBV11-1 and TRBJ2-3; D possibly corresponds to TRBD2 (5 bases). The sequence came from a man younger than 35 in good health and CMV-seronegative. CDR3 DNA sequence: TGTGCCAGCAGCTGGGGAGCCGAAGATACGCAGTATTTT. The encoded protein is CASSWGAEDTQYF.